This entry features one TCR beta chain sequence. The data were obtained in a study of blood T cell repertoires in COVID-19. Clones were read by immunoSEQ multiplex PCR, and TCRdb kept only the in-frame ones, dropping some. The table lists some 20,000 clones, 91% of them singletons. This CDR3 has 14 residues. V dropped 5 bases and J dropped 2 bases, with 15 bases sitting between them. CDR1 is GTSNPN, CDR2 SVGIG, per germline (reference sequence). This TCR was sampled from a human donor in a cohort sampled during active COVID-19. The sample comprised peripheral blood. V and J are TRBV30 and TRBJ1-1, with a weak D call TRBD1 (5 bases). The CDR3, as DNA: TGTGCCTGGCTATGGAGGGACTTAAACACTGAAGCTTTCTTT. It specifies CAWLWRDLNTEAFF.